What follows describes a single T cell receptor (beta chain). Its antigen is not known. MiXCR was run by TCRdb on the 5' RACE reads, yielding one entry per CDR3 protein. This sample has 300,000 or so distinct CDR3 sequences, with less than 9.5% found just once. The entry originates in a study of identical twins. Deletions cut 4 bases from V and 12 bases from J, with 17 bases between. The germline V gene has CDR1 SGHRS and CDR2 YFSETQ. There are 12 residues in the CDR3. General study points: Conclusions leaned on cross-sectional statistical analysis and did not track the same donors over time. Possibly, invariant MAIT and iNKT cells partly confounded zero-insertion analyses.

These records were also assigned to another study, of yellow fever vaccine responses in identical twins. That report adds: Twins reportedly mounted vaccine T cell responses that seemed partly convergent, partly personalized.

This clonotype originated in a woman in her late teens or twenties in good health. The genes are TRBV5-1 and TRBJ2-7, with unresolved D. The sequencing input was CD8+ T cells sorted from blood. CDR3 loop: CASSEDPQTPYF. Here the CDR3 DNA reads TGCGCCAGCAGCGAGGACCCTCAAACCCCGTACTTC.